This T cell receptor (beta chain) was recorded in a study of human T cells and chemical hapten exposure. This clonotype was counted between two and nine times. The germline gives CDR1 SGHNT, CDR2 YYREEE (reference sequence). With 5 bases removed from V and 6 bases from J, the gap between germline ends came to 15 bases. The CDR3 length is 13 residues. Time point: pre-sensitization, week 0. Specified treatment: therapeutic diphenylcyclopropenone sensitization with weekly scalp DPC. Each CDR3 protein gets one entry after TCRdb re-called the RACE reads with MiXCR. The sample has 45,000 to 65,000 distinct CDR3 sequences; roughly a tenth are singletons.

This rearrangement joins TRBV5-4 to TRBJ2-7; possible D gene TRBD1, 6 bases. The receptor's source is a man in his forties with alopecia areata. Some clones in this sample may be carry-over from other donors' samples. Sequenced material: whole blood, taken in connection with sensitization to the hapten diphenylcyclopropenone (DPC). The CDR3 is CASSGGPAAEQYF. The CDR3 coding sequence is TGTGCCAGCAGTGGGGGCCCGGCGGCCGAGCAGTACTTC.